The 30 T cell receptor beta chains given below trace back to one sample, sequenced in a study of T-cell reconstitution after alpha-beta-depleted transplantation in children. The TCRbeta library incorporated unique molecular identifiers. TCRdb re-called the PCR reads with MiXCR, one entry per CDR3 protein. The sample consists of about 460,000 distinct CDR3 sequences, about an eighth of them appearing once. This sample comprised PBMCs, mostly from graft donor cells, obtained 180 days after TCRalphabeta/CD19-depleted stem cell transplant. These receptors were taken from a female patient aged 2 to 10 who had a stem cell transplant for aplastic anemia, so the T cells may come from the graft donor.

The rearrangement links TRBV19 to TRBJ2-5; D gene ambiguous. Looked up from germline, CDR1 is LNHDA and CDR2 is SQIVND (reference sequence). The germline V and J ends were trimmed by 5 bases and 5 bases, with 15 bases remaining between them. This CDR3 contains 14 residues. In DNA, the CDR3 is TGTGCCAGTAGTCTTCGACACGCTCGGGAGACCCAGTACTTC. It specifies CASSLRHARETQYF.

There are a few counts of this clonotype. This chain connects TRBV19 to TRBJ2-7; tentatively, D is TRBD1 (6 bases). The V end was cut by 3 bases, the J end by 2 bases, with 8 bases between. CDR3 length: 13 residues. Germline assignment: CDR1 LNHDA and CDR2 SQIVND (reference sequence). The CDR3 DNA sequence: TGTGCCAGTAGTATCAGGACAGCCTACGAGCAGTACTTC. Residues: CASSIRTAYEQYF.

This chain joins TRBV9 and TRBJ2-3; TRBD2 matches 11 bases. The trim removed 0 bases at V and 4 bases at J, leaving 7 bases unmatched. Germline V gene lookup returns CDR1 SGDLS and CDR2 YYNGEE. This CDR3 is 17 amino acids long. The CDR3: CASSVATSGRGPDTQYF. The CDR3 nucleotides read TGTGCCAGCAGCGTAGCTACTAGCGGGAGAGGCCCAGATACGCAGTATTTT.

The chain links TRBV20-1 to TRBJ1-2; D gene unclear. Per germline, CDR1 DFQATT and CDR2 SNEGSKA (reference sequence). V was clipped by 3 bases and J by 1 base, with 12 bases between them. The CDR3 runs 14 residues. CDR3 sequence reads: CSARSSGLNYGYTF. The DNA for the CDR3 is TGCAGTGCTAGGTCGTCAGGACTTAACTATGGCTACACCTTC.

This clonotype was picked up one time. V usage is TRBV5-1 and J usage is TRBJ2-7; 10 positions match TRBD2. Germline V CDR1 and CDR2: SGHRS, YFSETQ. J gave up 6 bases and V 1 base, and 13 bases lay outside the gene matches. CDR3 size: 17 residues. The CDR3 sequence: CASSLTPSGGAGREQYF. The CDR3, as DNA: TGCGCCAGCAGCTTGACCCCTAGCGGGGGCGCCGGTCGCGAGCAGTACTTC.

This clonotype was counted many times. The genes are TRBV24-1 and TRBJ2-1; D not certain. The germline V gene has CDR1 KGHDR and CDR2 SFDVKD. The CDR3 contains 15 residues. V lost 3 bases to trimming and J lost 4 bases, with 12 bases between them. In nucleotides, the CDR3 is TGTGCCACCAGTGATCGATCGGACGGTTACAATGAGCAGTTCTTC. Protein: CATSDRSDGYNEQFF.

In this sample, this clonotype turned up a few times. The V call is TRBV5-1, the J call TRBJ2-2; 13 bases align to TRBD2. J lost 3 bases, V lost 4 bases, and 9 bases had no gene match. There are 18 residues in the CDR3. Germline assignment: CDR1 SGHRS and CDR2 YFSETQ. The CDR3 sequence is CASSRRLAGGSDTGELFF. CDR3 DNA sequence: TGCGCCAGCAGCCGCCGACTAGCGGGAGGCTCGGACACCGGGGAGCTGTTTTTT.

Remarks on this clonotype: A much more abundant neighbour one base away suggests this may be a read error. This chain links TRBV12-3 or TRBV12-4 with TRBJ2-6, with D perhaps being TRBD1 or TRBD2 (5 bases each). The CDR3 spans 17 residues. The CDR3 region is CASRLTGASSGANGLTF. The CDR3 DNA is TGTGCCAGCAGGCTGACCGGGGCCAGCTCTGGGGCCAACGGCCTGACTTTC.

This clonotype was seen only a few times. V usage is TRBV11-2 and J usage is TRBJ2-7, with D tentatively TRBD1 (5 bases). The germline gives CDR1 SGHAT, CDR2 FQNNGV. CDR3 length: 14 residues. Trimming removed 3 bases from V and 3 bases from J, with 12 bases in between. CDR3 bases: TGTGCCAGCAGCTTTTTTCAGGGTCGCTACGAGCAGTACTTC. It is translated as CASSFFQGRYEQYF.

This clonotype was seen a handful of times. The V and J genes are TRBV5-5 and TRBJ2-7; no firm D call. Trimming stripped 4 bases from V and 4 bases from J, with 9 bases between. Germline assignment: CDR1 SGHKS and CDR2 YYEKEE (reference sequence). This CDR3 is built from 12 residues. CDR3 nucleotides: TGTGCCAGCAGCCTCCTATATTACGAGCAGTACTTC. Its translation: CASSLLYYEQYF.

V is TRBV6-5 and J is TRBJ1-5; D is undetermined. V gave up 2 bases and J gave up 3 bases, with 8 bases separating them. Germline assignment: CDR1 MNHEY and CDR2 SVGAGI. The CDR3 contains 14 residues. The CDR3 DNA follows: TGTGCCAGCAGTTACGGGAGTTCCAATCAGCCCCAGCATTTT. Amino acid sequence: CASSYGSSNQPQHF.

Only a few counts were recorded for this clonotype. The chain recombines TRBV5-1 with TRBJ2-3, with 12 bases identical to TRBD2. The V and J ends lost 2 bases and 0 bases, in that order; junction bases with no gene match: 1. CDR1 SGHRS and CDR2 YFSETQ come from the germline V gene. The CDR3 length is 16 residues. This CDR3 reads CASSFLAGGSTDTQYF. Here the CDR3 DNA reads TGCGCCAGCAGCTTCCTAGCGGGGGGGAGCACAGATACGCAGTATTTT. Looking up the rest from reference TRBV5-1 and TRBJ2-3 gives the full variable domain: KAGVTQTPRYLIKTRGQQVTLSCSPISGHRSVSWYQQTPGQGLQFLFEYFSETQRNKGNFPGRFSGRQFSNSRSEMNVSTLELGDSALYLCASSFLAGGSTDTQYFGPGTRLTVL.

This sequence joins TRBV9 and TRBJ2-3; 7 bases align to TRBD2. The CDR3 is made up of 15 amino acids. Per germline, CDR1 SGDLS and CDR2 YYNGEE. J lost 4 bases, V lost 2 bases, and 7 bases had no gene match. The CDR3 loop reads CASSVPAGRPDTQYF. The CDR3 DNA reads TGTGCCAGCAGCGTTCCAGCGGGACGCCCAGATACGCAGTATTTT.

The V and J genes are TRBV15 and TRBJ1-2; the match to TRBD1 covers 11 bases. There are 15 residues in the CDR3. Per the germline V gene, CDR1 is LNHNV and CDR2 is YYDKDF (reference sequence). V gave up 1 base and J gave up 8 bases; unmatched junction bases: 6. The DNA for the CDR3 is TGTGCCACCAGCAGAGTGGGGACAGGGGGAAAGGGCTACACCTTC. Encoded protein: CATSRVGTGGKGYTF. The whole variable domain, remainder taken from reference TRBV15 and TRBJ1-2, is DAMVIQNPRYQVTQFGKPVTLSCSQTLNHNVMYWYQQKSSQAPKLLFHYYDKDFNNEADTPDNFQSRRPNTSFCFLDIRSPGLGDTAMYLCATSRVGTGGKGYTFGSGTRLTVV.

In its sample, this clonotype was seen many times. V gene TRBV6-5 combines with J gene TRBJ2-1; maybe TRBD2 (5 bases). Per the germline V gene, CDR1 is MNHEY and CDR2 is SVGAGI. The CDR3 has 13 amino acids. Trimming removed 2 bases from V and 9 bases from J, with 11 bases in between. Here the CDR3 DNA reads TGTGCCAGCAGTTACGGGAGCTTTGTTGAGCAGTTCTTC. Translating it yields CASSYGSFVEQFF.

CDR3 protein: CASSKGPGLAERVLYEQYV. The CDR3 bases are TGTGCCAGCAGCAAAGGACCGGGACTAGCGGAAAGGGTACTCTACGAGCAGTACGTC. The V and J genes are TRBV21-1 and TRBJ2-7; whether TRBD2, the table's D call, matches the DNA was not checked. TRBV21-1 has pseudogene status. The CDR3 is made up of 19 amino acids.

The V gene is TRBV20-1, the J gene TRBJ1-2; maybe TRBD1 (6 bases). V was cut by 3 bases and J by 4 bases, with 12 bases left in between. The germline CDR1 and CDR2 sequences are DFQATT and SNEGSKA (reference sequence). This CDR3 region has 13 residues. The CDR3 DNA reads TGCAGTGCTAGCCGGGACACCCGCTATGGCTACACCTTC. Amino acid sequence: CSASRDTRYGYTF.

The V and J genes are TRBV6-4 and TRBJ1-6; D gene unclear. The CDR3 loop spans 15 amino acids. CDR1 is MRHNA and CDR2 is SNTAGT in the germline V gene. V was clipped by 6 bases and J by 3 bases, with 12 bases between them. Here the CDR3 DNA reads TGTGCCAGCAGACCGGGATTAAGCTATAATTCACCCCTCCACTTT. Encoded protein: CASRPGLSYNSPLHF.

This clonotype was seen repeatedly, ten times or more. This rearrangement joins TRBV15 to TRBJ1-6; D call uncertain. This CDR3 is 14 amino acids long. The germline V gene encodes CDR1 LNHNV and CDR2 YYDKDF (reference sequence). Trimming took 0 bases from V and 7 from J, leaving 7 bases between them. CDR3 sequence reads: CATSRDLRNSPLHF. CDR3 sequence (DNA): TGTGCCACCAGCAGAGATTTACGGAATTCACCCCTCCACTTT.

This clonotype has only a few counts. The genes are TRBV28 and TRBJ2-7; a weak D match, TRBD1 (5 bases). The CDR3 is made up of 14 amino acids. Looked up from germline, CDR1 is MDHEN and CDR2 is SYDVKM. Trimming cost V 6 bases and J 0 bases, with 12 bases left between them. The CDR3: CASSLRQFSYEQYF. In DNA, the CDR3 is TGTGCCAGCAGCCTCAGACAGTTCTCCTACGAGCAGTACTTC.

Concerning this clonotype itself: The conserved phenylalanine or tryptophan is not found at the CDR3 terminus, so this likely reflects a read error. The chain recombines TRBV9 with TRBJ2-1; 12 bases fit TRBD2. Looked up from germline, CDR1 is SGDLS and CDR2 is YYNGEE. The CDR3 is 16 residues long. V lost 3 bases, J lost 8 bases, and 9 bases stayed unmatched. The CDR3 sequence is CASSAPLAGGFDEQFL. CDR3 nucleotide sequence: TGTGCCAGCAGCGCCCCTCTAGCGGGAGGGTTCGATGAGCAGTTCTTG.

The chain combines TRBV11-2 with TRBJ1-3; 7 nucleotides match TRBD1. The CDR3 has 20 amino acids. V shed 3 bases, J shed 0 bases, and the junction held 17 bases outside the gene matches. Germline V gives CDR1 SGHAT, CDR2 FQNNGV. CDR3 region: CASSFRGGPGTVSSGNTIYF. The CDR3 bases are TGTGCCAGCAGCTTTAGAGGGGGGCCCGGGACAGTGAGCTCTGGAAACACCATATATTTT.

The chain recombines TRBV5-5 with TRBJ1-6; no firm D call. This CDR3 region has 16 residues. Germline V gene sequence: CDR1 SGHKS, CDR2 YYEKEE (reference sequence). Trimming took off 4 bases at V and 6 bases at J, with 17 bases between the two ends. The CDR3 protein is CASSTHAGELNSPLHF. In nucleotides, the CDR3 is TGTGCCAGCAGCACCCACGCGGGTGAGCTTAATTCACCCCTCCACTTT. The variable domain in full, with the rest retrieved from reference TRBV5-5 and TRBJ1-6, is DAGVTQSPTHLIKTRGQQVTLRCSPISGHKSVSWYQQVLGQGPQFIFQYYEKEERGRGNFPDRFSARQFPNYSSELNVNALLLGDSALYLCASSTHAGELNSPLHFGNGTRLTVT.

This clonotype appeared many times. The V call is TRBV27, the J call TRBJ1-5, with D uncertain. The ends were cut back, 5 bases at V and 7 bases at J, with 18 bases in the middle. Germline-derived CDR1 and CDR2 are MNHEY and SMNVEV (reference sequence). The CDR3 is made up of 15 amino acids. CDR3 amino acids: CASSPIGPLPQPQHF. CDR3 nucleotides: TGTGCCAGCAGTCCCATCGGGCCTCTGCCACAGCCCCAGCATTTT.

This clonotype was detected many times. The genes are TRBV7-8 and TRBJ2-4; D may be TRBD2 (6 bases). CDR1 and CDR2 from the germline V gene are SGHVS and FQNEAQ. The V gene lost 5 bases and the J gene lost 0 bases, with 14 bases spanning the gap. There are 16 residues in the CDR3. The CDR3 DNA follows: TGTGCCAGCAGCCCGGGAGAAATCATAGCCAAAAACATTCAGTACTTC. This gives the protein CASSPGEIIAKNIQYF.

This clonotype was observed at least ten times. The chain has TRBV6-5 and TRBJ2-2, with a tentative D call TRBD1 (6 bases). Germline CDR1 is MNHEY and CDR2 is SVGAGI. The CDR3 extends over 16 amino acids. V was cut by 2 bases and J by 0 bases, with 10 bases left in between. This chain's CDR3 is CASSYQGTSNTGELFF. The CDR3 DNA is TGTGCCAGCAGTTACCAGGGGACCTCGAACACCGGGGAGCTGTTTTTT.

A few counts support this clonotype. The V call is TRBV15, the J call TRBJ2-1; TRBD2 matches at 11 bases. The CDR3 is made up of 14 amino acids. Trimming removed 9 bases from V and 3 bases from J; junction bases left unmatched: 4. From germline, CDR1 is LNHNV and CDR2 YYDKDF (reference sequence). CDR3 region: CATATSGGYNEQFF. CDR3 bases: TGTGCCACGGCTACTAGCGGGGGCTACAATGAGCAGTTCTTC.

This clonotype was counted at least ten times. The chain is built from TRBV5-1 and TRBJ2-5, with TRBD1 as a possible D gene (5 bases). The CDR3 runs to 15 residues. The germline V and J ends were trimmed by 4 bases and 0 bases, with 13 bases remaining between them. From germline, CDR1 is SGHRS and CDR2 YFSETQ. In nucleotides, the CDR3 is TGCGCCAGCAGCGACTCAGGGTCGTACCAAGAGACCCAGTACTTC. It yields the protein CASSDSGSYQETQYF.

The chain recombines TRBV10-2 with TRBJ2-2; no definite D call. Germline CDR1 is WSHSY and CDR2 is SAAADI. CDR3 size: 11 residues. The ends were cut back, 7 bases at V and 4 bases at J, with 4 bases in the middle. The CDR3 here is CASISTGELFF. Here the CDR3 DNA reads TGCGCCAGCATCAGCACCGGGGAGCTGTTTTTT.

This clonotype was detected many times. This chain connects TRBV20-1 to TRBJ2-1; maybe TRBD1 (5 bases). The V end lost 7 bases, the J end lost 4 bases, and 5 bases lay between the germline ends. CDR1 is DFQATT, CDR2 SNEGSKA, per germline (reference sequence). The CDR3 runs 10 residues. In DNA form, the CDR3 reads TGCAGTGGACAGTACAATGAGCAGTTCTTC. It encodes CSGQYNEQFF.